Following are 15 T cell receptor beta chains from one sample sequenced in a study of shared clonotypes between healthy human individuals. The table came from immunoSEQ multiplex PCR; TCRdb's copy has only in-frame clones and leaves some out. The sample has some 120,000 clones; 68% are singletons. The sample taken for sequencing was memory CD8+ T cells sorted from blood. Subset meaning: CD45RO+ cells pooled with CCR7-negative TemRA cells. All receptors derive from a woman aged 25 to 39 in good health.

This clone was seen at least ten times. The CDR3 sequence is CATSSLAGDFGANVLTF. In DNA form, the CDR3 reads TGTGCCACCAGCAGTTTAGCGGGAGACTTTGGGGCCAACGTCCTGACTTTC. The J gene is TRBJ2-6, the V gene TRBV15; TRBD2 aligns across 9 bases. Germline V lookup: CDR1 LNHNV, CDR2 YYDKDF (reference sequence). V dropped 3 bases and J dropped 3; count of bases not matched to a gene: 6. The CDR3 has 17 residues.

The chain links TRBV4-1 to TRBJ2-7, with 7 positions matching TRBD1. Germline lookup yields CDR1 MGHRA and CDR2 YSYEKL. V gave up 4 bases and J gave up 2 bases; unmatched junction bases: 8. The CDR3 length is 15 residues. This CDR3 is CASSPWTGFTYEQYF. The CDR3 bases are TGCGCCAGCAGCCCTTGGACAGGCTTTACCTACGAGCAGTACTTC.

The chain carries TRBV15 and TRBJ2-1; 7 nucleotides line up with TRBD2. The CDR3 consists of 15 residues. The V segment lost 11 bases and the J segment 5 bases; nucleotides outside the gene matches: 15. Germline CDR1 LNHNV, CDR2 YYDKDF (reference sequence). CDR3 in amino acids: CASSLWRERDNEQFF. For the CDR3, the DNA is TGTGCCTCCTCTCTTTGGCGGGAGAGGGACAATGAGCAGTTCTTC.

The V call is TRBV6-8, the J call TRBJ2-5; either TRBD1 or TRBD2 may fit D (6 bases each). CDR1 is MNHGY, CDR2 SAAAGT, per germline. This CDR3 has 15 residues. Trimming pared 2 bases from V and 5 bases from J, leaving 15 bases between. CDR3 sequence reads: CASSYNAQGRETQYF. CDR3 DNA: TGTGCCAGCAGTTACAATGCGCAGGGGAGGGAGACCCAGTACTTC.

There are a few counts of this clone. V is TRBV7-9 and J is TRBJ2-7, with D perhaps matching TRBD2 (6 bases). The V end lost 5 bases, the J end lost 5 bases, and 16 bases lay between the germline ends. Germline CDR1 SEHNR, CDR2 FQNEAQ (reference sequence). The CDR3 loop spans 14 amino acids. The CDR3 reads CASSRREKVDEQYF. CDR3 bases: TGTGCCAGCAGCAGGAGGGAGAAGGTCGACGAGCAGTACTTC.

A note on this clone: This same CDR3 is encoded by further DNA sequences in the sample. The chain carries TRBV9 and TRBJ2-7; D is possibly TRBD1 or TRBD2 (5 bases each). Germline CDR1 and CDR2: SGDLS and YYNGEE. V was shortened by 1 base and J by 2 bases, with 10 bases between the two germline ends. The CDR3 is made up of 14 amino acids. CDR3 coding DNA: TGTGCCAGCAGCGTATCTTGGGGGACCTACGAGCAGTACTTC. Its protein product is CASSVSWGTYEQYF.

The rearrangement uses TRBV7-8 and TRBJ2-7; D assignment may be TRBD1 or TRBD2 (5 bases each). Germline values: CDR1 SGHVS, CDR2 FQNEAQ. The CDR3 consists of 15 residues. The V end was cut by 1 base, the J end by 2 bases, with 12 bases between. The CDR3 here is CASSLGGMGAYEQYF. Here the CDR3 DNA reads TGTGCCAGCAGCTTAGGTGGGATGGGGGCCTACGAGCAGTACTTC.

The rearrangement links TRBV10-1 to TRBJ2-3; D is possibly TRBD1 (5 bases). The CDR3 is made up of 14 amino acids. V was pared by 5 bases and J by 1 base, with 10 bases between. Germline-derived CDR1 and CDR2 are WNHNN and SYGVQD (reference sequence). The CDR3 DNA reads as TGCGCCAGCAGTCAAGGGGCCCGCACAGATACGCAGTATTTT. Translation gives CASSQGARTDTQYF.

This clone was seen a handful of times. DNA for the CDR3: TGTGCCAGCAGCCCCCAGAGGGACACTGAAGCTTTCTTT. It yields the protein CASSPQRDTEAFF. This rearrangement joins TRBV7-3 to TRBJ1-1, with D hard to call. This CDR3 comprises 13 residues. Germline V lookup: CDR1 SGHTA, CDR2 FQGTGA. Trimming cost V 5 bases and J 3 bases, with 10 bases left between them.

The chain uses TRBV5-8 and TRBJ2-7; 9 bases line up with TRBD1. Germline CDR1 is SGHTS and CDR2 is YDEGEE. The trim removed 2 bases at V and 0 bases at J, leaving 3 bases unmatched. This CDR3 is built from 15 residues. The DNA for the CDR3 is TGTGCCAGCAGCTTCGACAGGGGGAACTCCTACGAGCAGTACTTC. This gives the protein CASSFDRGNSYEQYF.

The sample holds a few counts of this clone. The rearrangement uses TRBV9 and TRBJ2-7; a weak D match, TRBD2 (7 bases). In germline, CDR1 is SGDLS, CDR2 YYNGEE. The CDR3 spans 14 residues. Trimming pared 0 bases from V and 5 bases from J, leaving 12 bases between. The CDR3 DNA reads as TGTGCCAGCAGCGTAGCTTGGGGGGGCAACGAGCAGTACTTC. It specifies CASSVAWGGNEQYF.

At least ten counts were recorded for this clone. CDR3 coding DNA: TGCGCCAGCAGTGAGGGGGACAGCTCCTACGAGCAGTACTTC. Translation gives CASSEGDSSYEQYF. V gene TRBV10-2 combines with J gene TRBJ2-7, with 7 bases identical to TRBD1. Germline values: CDR1 WSHSY, CDR2 SAAADI. V gave up 2 bases and J gave up 0 bases; unmatched junction bases: 1. The CDR3 covers 14 residues.

The table lists this clone with a count of one. The chain couples TRBV5-1 to TRBJ2-7, with 11 bases that match TRBD1. This CDR3 has 15 amino acids. With 3 bases clipped from V and 3 bases from J, the junction kept 5 bases outside the gene matches. Germline V gene lookup returns CDR1 SGHRS and CDR2 YFSETQ. The CDR3 DNA reads TGCGCCAGCAGCTCCCGGGACAGGGGGGACTACGAGCAGTACTTC. Translating gives CASSSRDRGDYEQYF.

This clone has more than one count but fewer than ten. V usage is TRBV18 and J usage is TRBJ2-7, with 9 bases identical to TRBD1. Germline-derived CDR1 and CDR2 are KGHSH and LQKENI. This CDR3 spans 15 amino acids. The J segment lost 5 bases and the V segment lost 1 base, leaving 6 bases of the junction unmatched. This chain's CDR3 is CASSPQGQGYHEQYF. CDR3 nucleotide sequence: TGTGCCAGCTCACCACAAGGACAGGGGTATCACGAGCAGTACTTC.

The V and J genes are TRBV7-9 and TRBJ2-4; perhaps TRBD2 as D (6 bases). Trimming removed 6 bases from V and 6 bases from J, with 18 bases in between. The CDR3 runs to 15 residues. Per germline, CDR1 SEHNR and CDR2 FQNEAQ (reference sequence). The CDR3 DNA reads as TGTGCCAGCAGTCTCGTCCGCGGCGGGATAAACATTCAGTACTTC. This translates into CASSLVRGGINIQYF.